This T cell receptor beta chain derives from a study of metastatic and nonmetastatic thyroid tumors. At the level of the study: Peripheral blood and tumor or nodule samples from malignant and benign thyroid patients were compared.

Whole-study findings and limits: A significant increase in TCR beta diversity was reportedly seen in malignant thyroid tumors relative to benign nodules, in blood and tumor.

Germline CDR1 reads MNHNS; CDR2 reads SASEGT. The V and J ends lost 6 bases and 6 bases respectively, with 17 bases between them. The CDR3 loop spans 14 amino acids. With MiXCR, TCRdb reprocessed the PCR reads. The sample contains almost 70,000 clones, 11% to 15% of which appear only once. Every patient underwent thyroid surgery untreated. This clone has just a few counts. Its antigen is as yet unknown. The receptor was isolated from a male donor with papillary thyroid cancer or a benign thyroid nodule (not recorded which). Some clones in this sample may be carry-over from other donors' samples. Sequencing used blood. J is TRBJ1-1 and V is TRBV6-1; D is perhaps TRBD1 (5 bases). In DNA, the CDR3 is TGTGCCAGCAGCCTAGACAGTGGTGGCGCTGAAGCTTTCTTT. Its translation is CASSLDSGGAEAFF.